This T cell receptor (beta chain) stems from a study of T cell responses to AZD1222 COVID-19 vaccine. Study conclusions and caveats: White British people made up most donors, females outnumbered males, and clonal diversity was possibly underestimated. Just a handful of AZD1222 recipients tested seropositive at baseline. Regions 160-218 and 743-854 dominated among vaccine-associated CD4 TCRs spanning spike.

Of note for this clone: Its target is not known.

V shed 0 bases and J 5 bases; nucleotides not matched to a gene: 9. Looked up from germline, CDR1 is LGHDT and CDR2 is YNNKEL (reference sequence). CDR3 length: 17 residues. Profiled with immunoSEQ multiplex PCR; TCRdb holds only in-frame clones, not every one. The sample carries over 110,000 clones, 90% to 95% recorded once. The sample consisted of peripheral blood, taken after recovery from COVID-19. This TCR came from an adult who had recovered from COVID-19. The rearrangement joins TRBV3-1 (or the pseudogene TRBV3-2) to TRBJ2-7; 11 positions match TRBD2. CDR3 bases: TGTGCCAGCAGCCAAGATGTTAGCGGGAGGGCCCCCCACGAGCAGTACTTC. Its protein is CASSQDVSGRAPHEQYF.